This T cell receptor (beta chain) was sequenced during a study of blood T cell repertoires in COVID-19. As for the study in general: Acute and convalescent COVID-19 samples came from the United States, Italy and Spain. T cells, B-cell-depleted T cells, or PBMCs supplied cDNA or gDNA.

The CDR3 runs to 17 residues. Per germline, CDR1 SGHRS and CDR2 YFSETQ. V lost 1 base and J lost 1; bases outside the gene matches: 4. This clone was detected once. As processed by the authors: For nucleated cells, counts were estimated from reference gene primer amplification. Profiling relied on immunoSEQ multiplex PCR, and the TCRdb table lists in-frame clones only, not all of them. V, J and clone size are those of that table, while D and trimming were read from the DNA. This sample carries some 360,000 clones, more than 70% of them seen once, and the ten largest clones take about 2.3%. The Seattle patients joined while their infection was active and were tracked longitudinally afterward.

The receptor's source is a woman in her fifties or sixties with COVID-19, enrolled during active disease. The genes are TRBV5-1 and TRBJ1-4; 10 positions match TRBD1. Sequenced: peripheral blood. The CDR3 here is CASSLTDRGRTNEKLFF. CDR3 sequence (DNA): TGCGCCAGCAGCTTGACAGACAGGGGGCGAACTAATGAAAAACTGTTTTTT.